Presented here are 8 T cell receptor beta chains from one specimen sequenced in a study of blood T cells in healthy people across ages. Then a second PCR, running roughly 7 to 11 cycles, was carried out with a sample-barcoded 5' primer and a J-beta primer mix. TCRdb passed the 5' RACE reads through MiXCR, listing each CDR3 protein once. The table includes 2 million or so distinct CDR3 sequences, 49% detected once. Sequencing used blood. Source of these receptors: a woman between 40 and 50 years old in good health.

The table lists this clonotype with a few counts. CDR3 sequence reads: CASSSRLKETQYF. The CDR3 DNA reads TGTGCCAGCAGCTCCCGACTAAAAGAGACCCAGTACTTC. The V gene is TRBV5-4, the J gene TRBJ2-5, with D maybe TRBD2 (5 bases). The CDR3 has 13 residues. The ends were cut back, 3 bases at V and 3 bases at J, with 9 bases in the middle. Germline CDR1 is SGHNT and CDR2 is YYREEE (reference sequence). Full variable domain (rest looked up from reference TRBV5-4 and TRBJ2-5): ETGVTQSPTHLIKTRGQQVTLRCSSQSGHNTVSWYQQALGQGPQFIFQYYREEENGRGNFPPRFSGLQFPNYSSELNVNALELDDSALYLCASSSRLKETQYFGPGTRLLVL.

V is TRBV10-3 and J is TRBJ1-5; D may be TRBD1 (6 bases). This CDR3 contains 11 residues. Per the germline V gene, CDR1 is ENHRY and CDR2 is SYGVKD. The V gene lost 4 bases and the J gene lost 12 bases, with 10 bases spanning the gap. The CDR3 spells CAISGGTFQHF. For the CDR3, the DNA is TGTGCCATCAGTGGCGGGACATTCCAGCATTTT.

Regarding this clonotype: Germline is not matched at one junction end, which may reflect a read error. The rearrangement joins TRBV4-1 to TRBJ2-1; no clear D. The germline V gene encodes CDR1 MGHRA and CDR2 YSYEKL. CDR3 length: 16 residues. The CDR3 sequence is CASSQDTRLDYKEQFF. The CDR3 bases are TGCGCCAGCAGCCAAGATACTCGGCTGGATTACAAGGAGCAGTTCTTC.

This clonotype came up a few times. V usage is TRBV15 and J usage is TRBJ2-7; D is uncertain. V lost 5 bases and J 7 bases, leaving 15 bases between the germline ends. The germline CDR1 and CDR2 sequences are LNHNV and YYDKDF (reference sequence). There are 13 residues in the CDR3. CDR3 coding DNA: TGTGCCACCAGCGGAAAGTCTGGGAATGAGCAGTACTTC. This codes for CATSGKSGNEQYF.

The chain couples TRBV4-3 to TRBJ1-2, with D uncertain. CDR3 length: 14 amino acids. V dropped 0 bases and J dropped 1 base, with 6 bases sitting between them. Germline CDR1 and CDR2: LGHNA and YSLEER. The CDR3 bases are TGCGCCAGCAGCCAAGAATCAGATAACTATGGCTACACCTTC. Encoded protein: CASSQESDNYGYTF.

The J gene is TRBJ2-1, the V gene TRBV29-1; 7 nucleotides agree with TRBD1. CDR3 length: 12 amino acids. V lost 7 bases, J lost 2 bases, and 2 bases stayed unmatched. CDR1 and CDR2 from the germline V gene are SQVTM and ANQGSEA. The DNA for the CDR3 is TGCAGCGCCGGGACAGCCTACAATGAGCAGTTCTTC. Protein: CSAGTAYNEQFF.

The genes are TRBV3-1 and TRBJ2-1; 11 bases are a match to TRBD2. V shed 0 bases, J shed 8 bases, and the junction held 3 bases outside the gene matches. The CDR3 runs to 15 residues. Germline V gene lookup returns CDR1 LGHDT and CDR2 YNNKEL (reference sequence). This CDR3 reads CASSQDRLAGYEQFF. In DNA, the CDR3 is TGTGCCAGCAGCCAAGACAGACTAGCGGGGTATGAGCAGTTCTTC.

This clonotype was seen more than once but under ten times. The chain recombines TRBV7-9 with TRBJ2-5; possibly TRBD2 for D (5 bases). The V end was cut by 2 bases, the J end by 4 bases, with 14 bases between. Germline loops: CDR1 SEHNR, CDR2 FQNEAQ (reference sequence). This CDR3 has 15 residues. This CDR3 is CASSLNSAGGETQYF. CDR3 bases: TGTGCCAGCAGCTTAAATTCGGCGGGCGGAGAGACCCAGTACTTC.